The clone carrying this TCR beta chain was recorded only once. The sample originates from a study of blood T cell repertoires in COVID-19. Study summary: There were acute and convalescent COVID-19 samples, and they came from the United States, Italy and Spain. Sources were T cells, B-cell-depleted T cells, or PBMCs; the material itself was cDNA or gDNA.

From germline, CDR1 is LNHDA and CDR2 SQIVND (reference sequence). The length of the CDR3 is 14 residues. After removal of 7 bases from V and 5 bases from J, the junction contained 8 bases not matched to a gene. Original processing methods: Using reference gene primer amplification, nucleated cell counts were estimated. The method was immunoSEQ multiplex PCR; TCRdb's version includes in-frame clones alone and lacks a portion of them. That table gives V, J and clone size, and the DNA gave D and trimming. The sample contains 55,000 to 75,000 clones, 85% to 90% of which appear only once. V usage is TRBV19 and J usage is TRBJ1-1, with TRBD1 matching over 9 bases. Specimen: peripheral blood. The clonotype originates from a man aged 55 to 70 with acute or convalescent COVID-19. CDR3: CASMTGGSGTEAFF. Written as DNA, the CDR3 is TGTGCCAGTATGACAGGGGGGAGTGGGACTGAAGCTTTCTTT.